The T cell receptor (beta chain) described here comes from a study of T cells after posttransplantation cyclophosphamide. Study findings and constraints: Donor CD8+ memory clones often dominated recipient blood repertoires at later times. Recipient CMV seropositivity and CMV reactivation strongly tracked TRB clonality.

The V and J ends lost 4 bases and 4 bases respectively, with 14 bases between them. CDR3 length: 15 amino acids. Germline CDR1 is MNHNY and CDR2 is SVGAGI (reference sequence). At least ten counts were recorded for this clone. The antigen remains undetermined. The related graft donor's blood sample was taken on the day of bone marrow donation. Only in-frame clones appear in the TCRdb table, and some are missing; sequencing was by immunoSEQ multiplex PCR. The sample contains about 39,000 clones, none of them singletons. V is TRBV6-6 and J is TRBJ1-5; D unresolved. This receptor was obtained from a woman in her fifties or sixties in good health and a related stem cell transplant donor. The sequenced sample consisted of PBMCs. This CDR3 reads CASSSFSGLNQPQHF. The CDR3 DNA follows: TGTGCCAGCAGTTCTTTCTCCGGACTAAATCAGCCCCAGCATTTT.